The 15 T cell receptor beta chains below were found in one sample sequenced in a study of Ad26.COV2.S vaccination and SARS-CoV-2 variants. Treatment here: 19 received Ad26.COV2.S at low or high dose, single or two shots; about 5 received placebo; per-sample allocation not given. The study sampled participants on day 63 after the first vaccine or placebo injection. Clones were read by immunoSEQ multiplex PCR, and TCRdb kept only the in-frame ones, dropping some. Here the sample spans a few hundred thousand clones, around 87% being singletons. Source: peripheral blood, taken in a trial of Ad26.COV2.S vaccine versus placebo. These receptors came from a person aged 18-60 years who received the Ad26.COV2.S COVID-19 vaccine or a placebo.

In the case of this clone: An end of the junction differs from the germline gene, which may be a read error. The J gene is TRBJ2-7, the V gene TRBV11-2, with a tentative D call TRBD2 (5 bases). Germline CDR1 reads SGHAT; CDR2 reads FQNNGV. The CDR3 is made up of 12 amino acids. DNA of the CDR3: TGTGCCAGCGGACGCTTCGAGGGCGGTCCACGCTTC. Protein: CASGRFEGGPRF. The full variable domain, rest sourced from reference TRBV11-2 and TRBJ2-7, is EAGVAQSPRYKIIEKRQSVAFWCNPISGHATLYWYQQILGQGPKLLIQFQNNGVVDDSQLPKDRFSAERLKGVDSTLKIQPAKLEDSAVYLCASGRFEGGPRFGPGTRLTVT.

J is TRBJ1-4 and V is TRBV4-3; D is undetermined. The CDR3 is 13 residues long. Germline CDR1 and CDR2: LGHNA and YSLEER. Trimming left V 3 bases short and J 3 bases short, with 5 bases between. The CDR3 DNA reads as TGCGCCAGCAGCCAGAACTCTAATGAAAAACTGTTTTTT. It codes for CASSQNSNEKLFF.

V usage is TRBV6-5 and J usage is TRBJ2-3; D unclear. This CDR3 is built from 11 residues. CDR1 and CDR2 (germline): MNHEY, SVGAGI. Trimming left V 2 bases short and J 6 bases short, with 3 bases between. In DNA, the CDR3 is TGTGCCAGCAGTTACCGGGATACGCAGTATTTT. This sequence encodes CASSYRDTQYF.

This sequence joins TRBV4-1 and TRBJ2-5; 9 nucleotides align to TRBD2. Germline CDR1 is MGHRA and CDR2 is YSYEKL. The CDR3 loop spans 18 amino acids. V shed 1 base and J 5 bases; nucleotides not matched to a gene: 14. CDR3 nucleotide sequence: TGCGCCAGCAGCCAAGGGCCGGGGTCCGAGCGGGGGGTGGAGACCCAGTACTTC. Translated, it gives CASSQGPGSERGVETQYF.

CDR3: CASSVRGGTDTQYF. For the CDR3, the DNA is TGTGCCAGCAGCGTGCGGGGGGGTACAGATACGCAGTATTTT. The chain is built from TRBV9 and TRBJ2-3, with TRBD2 matching over 9 bases. V lost 2 bases, J lost 3 bases, and 1 base stayed unmatched. The V gene's germline CDR1 is SGDLS and CDR2 YYNGEE. The CDR3 contains 14 residues. The full variable domain, in which reference TRBV9 and TRBJ2-3 provide the parts outside the CDR3, is DSGVTQTPKHLITATGQRVTLRCSPRSGDLSVYWYQQSLDQGLQFLIQYYNGEERAKGNILERFSAQQFPDLHSELNLSSLELGDSALYFCASSVRGGTDTQYFGPGTRLTVL.

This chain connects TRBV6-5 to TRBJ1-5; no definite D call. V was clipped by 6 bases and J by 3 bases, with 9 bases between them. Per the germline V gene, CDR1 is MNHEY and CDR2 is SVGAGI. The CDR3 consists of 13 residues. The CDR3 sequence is CASSGGFNQPQHF. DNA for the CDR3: TGTGCCAGCAGCGGAGGGTTCAATCAGCCCCAGCATTTT.

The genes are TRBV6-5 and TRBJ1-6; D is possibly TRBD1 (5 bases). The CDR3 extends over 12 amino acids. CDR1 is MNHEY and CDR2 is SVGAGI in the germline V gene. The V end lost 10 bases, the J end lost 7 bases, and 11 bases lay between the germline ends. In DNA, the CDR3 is TGTGCCACACAGGAGGGAAATTCACCCCTCCACTTT. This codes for CATQEGNSPLHF.

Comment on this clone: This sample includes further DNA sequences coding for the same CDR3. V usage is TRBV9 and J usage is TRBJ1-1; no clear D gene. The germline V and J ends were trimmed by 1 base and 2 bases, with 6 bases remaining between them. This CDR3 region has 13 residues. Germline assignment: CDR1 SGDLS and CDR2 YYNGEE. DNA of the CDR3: TGTGCCAGCAGCGTAATCGGTAACACTGAAGCTTTCTTT. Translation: CASSVIGNTEAFF.

In DNA, the CDR3 is TGTGCCAGCAGCTTAGGAACCCACAGGGGAGCTTTCTTT. The encoded protein is CASSLGTHRGAFF. J is TRBJ1-1 and V is TRBV7-2, with 7 bases fitting TRBD1. There are 13 residues in the CDR3. The V segment lost 1 base and the J segment 10 bases; nucleotides outside the gene matches: 6. Germline V gene lookup returns CDR1 SGHTA and CDR2 FQGNSA.

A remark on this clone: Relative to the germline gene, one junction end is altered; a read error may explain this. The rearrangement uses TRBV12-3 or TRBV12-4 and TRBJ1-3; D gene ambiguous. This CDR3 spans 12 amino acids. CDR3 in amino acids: CASSLGTARLRF. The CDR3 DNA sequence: TGTGCCAGCAGTTTAGGCACGGCCCGTCTGCGTTTT.

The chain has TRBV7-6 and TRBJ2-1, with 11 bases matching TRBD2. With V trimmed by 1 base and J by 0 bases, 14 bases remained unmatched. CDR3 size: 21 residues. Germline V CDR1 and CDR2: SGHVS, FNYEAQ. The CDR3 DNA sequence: TGTGCCAGCAGCTTAGTTCAGGGACTAGCGGCTACCCAGAGCTCCTACAATGAGCAGTTCTTC. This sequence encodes CASSLVQGLAATQSSYNEQFF.

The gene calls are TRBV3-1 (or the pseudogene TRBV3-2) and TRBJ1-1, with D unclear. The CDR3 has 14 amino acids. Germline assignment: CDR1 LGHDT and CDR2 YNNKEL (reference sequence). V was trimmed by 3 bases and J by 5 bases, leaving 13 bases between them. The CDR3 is CASSQAGRGTEAFF. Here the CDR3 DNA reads TGTGCCAGCAGCCAGGCAGGTAGAGGGACTGAAGCTTTCTTT.

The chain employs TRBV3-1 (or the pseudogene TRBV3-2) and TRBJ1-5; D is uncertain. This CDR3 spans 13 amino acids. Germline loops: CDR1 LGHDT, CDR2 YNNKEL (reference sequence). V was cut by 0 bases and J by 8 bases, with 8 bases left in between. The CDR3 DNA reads TGTGCCAGCAGCCAAGATATGAGGGAGCCCCAGCATTTT. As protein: CASSQDMREPQHF.

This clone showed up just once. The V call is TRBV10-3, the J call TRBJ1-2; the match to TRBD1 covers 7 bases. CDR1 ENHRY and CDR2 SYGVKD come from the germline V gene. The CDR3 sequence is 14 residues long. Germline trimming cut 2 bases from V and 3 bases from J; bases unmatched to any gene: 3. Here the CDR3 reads CAISEDRADYGYTF. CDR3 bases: TGTGCCATCAGTGAGGACAGGGCGGACTATGGCTACACCTTC.

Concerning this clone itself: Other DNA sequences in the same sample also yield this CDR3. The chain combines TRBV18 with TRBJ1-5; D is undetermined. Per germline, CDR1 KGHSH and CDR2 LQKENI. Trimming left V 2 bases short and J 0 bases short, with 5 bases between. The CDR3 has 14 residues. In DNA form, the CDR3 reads TGTGCCAGCTCACCAGGGTTTAGCAATCAGCCCCAGCATTTT. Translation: CASSPGFSNQPQHF.